This T cell receptor (beta chain) was sequenced for a study of blood T cell repertoires in COVID-19. Only one count was recorded for this clone. TCRdb's copy holds only in-frame clones and misses some; the assay was immunoSEQ multiplex PCR. This table has about 150,000 clones, about 76% appearing once. The germline CDR1 and CDR2 sequences are LGHDT and YNNKEL (reference sequence). The CDR3 has 16 residues. Trimming removed 4 bases from V and 2 bases from J; junction bases left unmatched: 8. Sequenced material: peripheral blood. The chain links TRBV3-1 (or the pseudogene TRBV3-2) to TRBJ2-3; TRBD2 matches 8 bases. This receptor was identified in a woman in her sixties or seventies with COVID-19, enrolled during active disease. The CDR3 DNA reads TGTGCCAGCAGCCTCGGGGGGGTCCCTGTCACAGATACGCAGTATTTT. Its translation is CASSLGGVPVTDTQYF.